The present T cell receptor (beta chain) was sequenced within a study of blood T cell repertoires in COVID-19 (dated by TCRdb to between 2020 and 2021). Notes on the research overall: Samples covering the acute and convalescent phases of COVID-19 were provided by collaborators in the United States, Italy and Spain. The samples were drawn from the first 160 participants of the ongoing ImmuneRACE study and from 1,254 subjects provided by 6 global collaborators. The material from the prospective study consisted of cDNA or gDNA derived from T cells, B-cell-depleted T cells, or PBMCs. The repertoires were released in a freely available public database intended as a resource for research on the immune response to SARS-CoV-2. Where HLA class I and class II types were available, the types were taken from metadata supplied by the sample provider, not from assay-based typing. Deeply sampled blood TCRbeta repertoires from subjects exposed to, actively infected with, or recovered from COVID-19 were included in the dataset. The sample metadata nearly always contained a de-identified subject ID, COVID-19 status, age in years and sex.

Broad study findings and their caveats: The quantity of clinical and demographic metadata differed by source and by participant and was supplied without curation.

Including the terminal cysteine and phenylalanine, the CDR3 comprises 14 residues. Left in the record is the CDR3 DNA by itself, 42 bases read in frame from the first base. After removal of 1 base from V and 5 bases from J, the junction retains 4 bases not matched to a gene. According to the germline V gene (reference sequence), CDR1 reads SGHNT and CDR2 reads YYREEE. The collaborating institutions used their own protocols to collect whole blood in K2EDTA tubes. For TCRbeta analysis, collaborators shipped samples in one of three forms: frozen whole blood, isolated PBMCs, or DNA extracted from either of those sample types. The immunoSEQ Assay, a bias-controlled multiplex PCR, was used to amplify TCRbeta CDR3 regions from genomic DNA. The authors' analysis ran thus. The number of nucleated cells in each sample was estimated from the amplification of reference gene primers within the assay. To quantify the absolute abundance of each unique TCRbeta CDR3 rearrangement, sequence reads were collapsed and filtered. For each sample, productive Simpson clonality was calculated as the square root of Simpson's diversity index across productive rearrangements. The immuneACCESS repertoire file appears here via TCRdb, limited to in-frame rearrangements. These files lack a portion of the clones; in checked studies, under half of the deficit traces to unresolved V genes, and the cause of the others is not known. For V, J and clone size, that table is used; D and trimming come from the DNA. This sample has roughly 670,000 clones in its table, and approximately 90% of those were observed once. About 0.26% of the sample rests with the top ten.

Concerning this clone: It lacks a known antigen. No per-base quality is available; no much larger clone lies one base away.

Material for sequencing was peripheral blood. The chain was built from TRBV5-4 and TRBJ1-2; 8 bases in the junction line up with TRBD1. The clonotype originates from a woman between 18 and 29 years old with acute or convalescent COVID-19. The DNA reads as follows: TGTGCCAGCAGCTTGCAGGGGGCCTCTTATGGCTACACCTTC. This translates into CASSLQGASYGYTF.